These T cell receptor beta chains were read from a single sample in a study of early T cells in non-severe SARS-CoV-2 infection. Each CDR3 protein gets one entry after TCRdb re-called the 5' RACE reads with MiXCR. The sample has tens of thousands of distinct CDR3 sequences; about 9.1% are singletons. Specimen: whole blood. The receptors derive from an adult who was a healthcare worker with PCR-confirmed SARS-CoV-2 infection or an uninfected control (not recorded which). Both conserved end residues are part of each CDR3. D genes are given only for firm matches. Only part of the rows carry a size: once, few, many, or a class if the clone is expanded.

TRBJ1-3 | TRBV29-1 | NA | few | CSVVSWGNTIYF | TGCAGCGTTGTATCCTGGGGAAACACCATATATTTT
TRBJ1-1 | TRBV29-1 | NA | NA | CSVRQVLNTEAFF | TGCAGCGTCCGACAGGTTTTGAACACTGAAGCTTTCTTT
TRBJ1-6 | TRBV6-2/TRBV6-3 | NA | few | CASSYDGDNNSPLHF | TGTGCCAGCAGTTACGACGGGGACAATAATTCACCCCTCCACTTT
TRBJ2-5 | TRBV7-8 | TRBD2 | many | CASSFRSGSSQETQYF | TGTGCCAGCAGCTTTCGTAGCGGGAGTAGTCAAGAGACCCAGTACTTC
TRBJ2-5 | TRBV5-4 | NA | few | CASSFMQGGSETQYF | TGTGCCAGCAGCTTTATGCAGGGGGGTTCGGAGACCCAGTACTTC
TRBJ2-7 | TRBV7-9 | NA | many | CASSPQGFEQYF | TGTGCCAGCAGCCCCCAGGGTTTCGAGCAGTACTTC
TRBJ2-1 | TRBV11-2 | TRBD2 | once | CASALAGLYNEQFF | TGTGCCAGTGCCCTAGCGGGGCTCTACAATGAGCAGTTCTTC
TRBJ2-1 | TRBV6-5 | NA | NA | CASSPVRVNEQFF | TGTGCCAGCAGTCCCGTGCGAGTCAATGAGCAGTTCTTC
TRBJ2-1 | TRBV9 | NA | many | CASSRTGNEQFF | TGTGCCAGCAGCAGGACTGGTAATGAGCAGTTCTTC
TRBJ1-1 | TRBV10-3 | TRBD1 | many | CAITEQQGADTEAFF | TGTGCCATCACTGAACAACAGGGGGCTGACACTGAAGCTTTCTTT
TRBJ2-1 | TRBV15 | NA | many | CATSRDGRYNEQFF | TGTGCCACCAGCAGAGACGGGCGGTACAATGAGCAGTTCTTC
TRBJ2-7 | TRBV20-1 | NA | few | CSASPIDSLAYEQYF | TGCAGTGCCTCGCCTATCGACTCCTTAGCCTACGAGCAGTACTTC
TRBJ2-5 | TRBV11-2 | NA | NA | CASSLKTQYF | TGTGCCAGCAGCTTGAAGACCCAGTACTTC
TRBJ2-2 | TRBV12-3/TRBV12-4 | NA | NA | CASNRLGAGELFF | TGTGCCAGCAATAGACTCGGGGCCGGGGAGCTGTTTTTT
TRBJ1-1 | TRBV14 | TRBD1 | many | CASSPTAGTGGEAFF | TGTGCCAGCAGCCCAACGGCCGGGACAGGGGGTGAAGCTTTCTTT
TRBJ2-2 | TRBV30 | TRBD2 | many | CAWSVSLADTGELFF | TGTGCCTGGAGTGTAAGTCTAGCGGACACCGGGGAGCTGTTTTTT
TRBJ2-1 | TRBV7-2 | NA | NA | CASSLVFSWGGDYNEQFF | TGTGCCAGCAGCTTAGTATTTAGTTGGGGGGGCGATTACAATGAGCAGTTCTTC
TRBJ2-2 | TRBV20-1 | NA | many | CSALGFELDTGELFF | TGCAGTGCCCTAGGGTTTGAGTTAGACACCGGGGAGCTGTTTTTT
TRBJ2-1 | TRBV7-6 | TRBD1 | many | CASSSPFRAGGYEQFF | TGTGCCAGCAGCTCCCCTTTTAGGGCAGGGGGCTATGAGCAGTTCTTC
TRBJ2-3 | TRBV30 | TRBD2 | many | CAWRKREGHADTQYF | TGTGCCTGGAGAAAGCGGGAGGGCCACGCAGATACGCAGTATTTT
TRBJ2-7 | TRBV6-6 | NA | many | CASSYSTIYEQYF | TGTGCCAGCAGTTACTCGACGATCTACGAGCAGTACTTC
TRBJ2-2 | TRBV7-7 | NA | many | CASSPKGDTGELFF | TGTGCCAGCAGCCCAAAAGGTGACACCGGGGAGCTGTTTTTT
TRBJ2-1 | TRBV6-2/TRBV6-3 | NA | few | CASQGVHLRPNSYNEQFF | TGTGCCAGCCAAGGGGTCCACCTGAGACCTAACTCCTACAATGAGCAGTTCTTC
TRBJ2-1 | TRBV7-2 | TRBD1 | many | CASRSDRDNEQFF | TGTGCCAGCAGATCCGACAGGGATAATGAGCAGTTCTTC
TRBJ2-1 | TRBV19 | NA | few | CASSLWGNEQFF | TGTGCCAGTAGCCTATGGGGCAATGAGCAGTTCTTC
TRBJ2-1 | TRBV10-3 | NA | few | CAISENEAEQFF | TGTGCCATCAGTGAAAACGAAGCGGAGCAGTTCTTC
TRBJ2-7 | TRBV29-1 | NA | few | CSVSLGGNNEQYF | TGCAGCGTTTCCCTGGGGGGAAATAACGAGCAGTACTTC
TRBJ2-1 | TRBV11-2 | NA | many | CASSSVRGSYNEQFF | TGTGCCAGCAGCTCGGTACGTGGCTCCTACAATGAGCAGTTCTTC
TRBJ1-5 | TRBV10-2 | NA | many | CASSVSEGHQPQHF | TGCGCCAGCAGTGTAAGTGAGGGACATCAGCCCCAGCATTTT
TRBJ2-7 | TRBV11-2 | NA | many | CASSFGRGTYEQYF | TGTGCCAGCAGCTTCGGTCGGGGAACCTACGAGCAGTACTTC
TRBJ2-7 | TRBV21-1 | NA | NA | CASSKEGHPNPRYEQYF | TGTGCCAGCAGCAAAGAGGGACACCCCAACCCGCGGTACGAGCAGTACTTC